The T cell receptor (beta chain) under discussion was sequenced for a study of neoadjuvant anti-PD-1 for oral cavity cancer. Across the study: Patients without progression got a fourth dose around day 43.

Time point of the sample: after neoadjuvant nivolumab, at surgical resection. PBMC libraries mostly used roughly 500 ng of input genomic DNA, with six replicates per sample. The assay was immunoSEQ multiplex PCR, and TCRdb's table has in-frame clones only and misses some. The top ten hold roughly 2.7% of the sample, which has about 12,000 clones, 70% to 75% seen once. Looked up from germline, CDR1 is MNHNS and CDR2 is SASEGT. This CDR3 contains 15 residues. Deletions cut 3 bases from V and 7 bases from J, with 18 bases between. The rearrangement links TRBV6-1 to TRBJ1-2; D is ambiguous. The sequencing here drew on PBMCs, taken after nivolumab (anti-PD-1) treatment. The sequence was obtained from a person between 40 and 85 years old with oral cavity squamous cell carcinoma. In DNA form, the CDR3 reads TGTGCCAGCAGTGATCCACATCGGGGATTTACTGGCTACACCTTC. Translated: CASSDPHRGFTGYTF.